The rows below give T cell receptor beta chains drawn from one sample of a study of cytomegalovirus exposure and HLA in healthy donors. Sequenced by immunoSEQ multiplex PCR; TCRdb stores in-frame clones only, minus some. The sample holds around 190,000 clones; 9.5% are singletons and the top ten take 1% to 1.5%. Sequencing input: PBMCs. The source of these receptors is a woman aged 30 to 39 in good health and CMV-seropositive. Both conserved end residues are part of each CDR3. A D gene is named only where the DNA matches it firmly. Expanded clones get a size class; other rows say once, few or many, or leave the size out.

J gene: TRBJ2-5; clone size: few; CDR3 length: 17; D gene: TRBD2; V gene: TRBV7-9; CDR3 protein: CASSENKRLAGMETQYF; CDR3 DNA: TGTGCCAGCAGCGAAAACAAAAGACTAGCGGGAATGGAGACCCAGTACTTC
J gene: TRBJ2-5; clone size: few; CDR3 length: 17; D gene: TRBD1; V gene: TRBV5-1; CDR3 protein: CASSPYPGQGAGETQYF; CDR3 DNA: TGCGCCAGCAGCCCTTATCCGGGACAGGGGGCAGGGGAGACCCAGTACTTC
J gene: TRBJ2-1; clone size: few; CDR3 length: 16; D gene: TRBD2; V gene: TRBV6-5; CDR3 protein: CASSYGSGSSYNEQFF; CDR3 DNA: TGTGCCAGCAGTTACGGGAGCGGGAGCTCCTACAATGAGCAGTTCTTC
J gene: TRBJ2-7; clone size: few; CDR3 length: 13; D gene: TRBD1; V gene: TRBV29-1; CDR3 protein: CSVAGQGASEQYF; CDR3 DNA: TGCAGCGTTGCCGGCCAGGGGGCTTCTGAGCAGTACTTC
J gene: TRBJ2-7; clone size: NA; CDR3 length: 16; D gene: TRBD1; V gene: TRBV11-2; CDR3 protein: CASSWQDRGGFHEQYF; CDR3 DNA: TGTGCCAGCAGCTGGCAGGACAGGGGAGGCTTCCACGAGCAGTACTTC
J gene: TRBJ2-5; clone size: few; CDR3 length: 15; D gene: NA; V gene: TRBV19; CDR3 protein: CASSPRASRQETQYF; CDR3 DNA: TGTGCCAGTAGTCCCCGAGCTAGCAGACAAGAGACCCAGTACTTC
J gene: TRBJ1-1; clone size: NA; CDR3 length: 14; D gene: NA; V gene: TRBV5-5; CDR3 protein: CASSLPGIDTEAFF; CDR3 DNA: TGTGCCAGCAGCTTACCGGGAATAGACACTGAAGCTTTCTTT
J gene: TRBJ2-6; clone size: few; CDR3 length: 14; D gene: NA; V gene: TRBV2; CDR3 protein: CASSGGAGANVLTF; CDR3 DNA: TGTGCCAGCAGTGGGGGCGCTGGGGCCAACGTCCTGACTTTC
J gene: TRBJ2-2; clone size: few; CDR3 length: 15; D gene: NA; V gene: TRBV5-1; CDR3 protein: CASSFRRSGTGELFF; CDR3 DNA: TGCGCCAGCAGCTTCAGGAGGTCGGGCACCGGGGAGCTGTTTTTT
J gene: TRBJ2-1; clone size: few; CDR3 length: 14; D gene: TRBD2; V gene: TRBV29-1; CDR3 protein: CSVLRGGTYNEQFF; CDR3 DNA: TGCAGCGTGCTGCGGGGGGGTACCTACAATGAGCAGTTCTTC
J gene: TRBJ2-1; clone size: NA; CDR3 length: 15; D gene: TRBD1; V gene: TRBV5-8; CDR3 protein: CASAKGTGHYNEQFF; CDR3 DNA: TGTGCCAGCGCGAAGGGGACAGGTCACTACAATGAGCAGTTCTTC
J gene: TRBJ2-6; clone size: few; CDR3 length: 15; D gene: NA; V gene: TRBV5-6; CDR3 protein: CASSLKVAGANVLTF; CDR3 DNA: TGTGCCAGCAGCTTAAAGGTAGCAGGGGCCAACGTCCTGACTTTC
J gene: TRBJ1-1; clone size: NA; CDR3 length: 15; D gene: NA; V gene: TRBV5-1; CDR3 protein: CASSLTRDKSTEAFF; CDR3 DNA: TGCGCCAGCAGTTTGACCCGGGACAAAAGCACTGAAGCTTTCTTT
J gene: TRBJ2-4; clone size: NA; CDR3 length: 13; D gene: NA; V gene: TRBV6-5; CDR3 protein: CASTPGGKNIQYF; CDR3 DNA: TGTGCCAGCACCCCCGGTGGCAAAAACATTCAGTACTTC
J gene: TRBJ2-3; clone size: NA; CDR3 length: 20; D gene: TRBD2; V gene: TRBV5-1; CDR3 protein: CASSSLGSGRAAVGTDTQYF; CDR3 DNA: TGCGCCAGCAGCTCCCTGGGTAGCGGGAGGGCGGCGGTTGGCACAGATACGCAGTATTTT